Listed below are T cell receptor beta chains from one sample, sequenced in a study of tumor T cells in aggressive B-cell lymphoma. Clones were sequenced by immunoSEQ multiplex PCR, and TCRdb holds only the in-frame ones, with some missing. The data hold roughly 3,000 clones, with about 82% observed a single time. The specimen sequenced was tumor tissue. The receptors shown here come from an adult with diffuse large B cell lymphoma. Some clones in this sample may be carry-over from other donors' samples. Each CDR3 is given with its conserved first and last residue. The D gene is left open where the match is weak. The size entry is marked missing in some rows and otherwise reads once, few, many or a size class.

d_call	v_call	j_call	clone_size	cdr3_nt	cdr3_aa
TRBD2	TRBV7-9	TRBJ2-5	.	TGTGCCAGCAGCTTAGGCGGGAGCCGTGAGACCCAGTACTTC	CASSLGGSRETQYF
TRBD2	TRBV2	TRBJ2-1	.	TGTGCCAGCAGCAAGAGCGGGAGGGCCTACAATGAGCAGTTCTTC	CASSKSGRAYNEQFF
.	TRBV4-2	TRBJ1-1	.	TGTGCCAGCAGCCCGCGCGTCCGCGGGAACACTGAAGCTTTCTTT	CASSPRVRGNTEAFF
TRBD2	TRBV27	TRBJ2-1	few	TGTGCCAGCAGTTCTCCAGCGGGAGGTGAAAATGAGCAGTTCTTC	CASSSPAGGENEQFF
TRBD1	TRBV18	TRBJ1-5	.	TGTGCCAGATCGCCGGCGACAGGGCCCGGCCAGCCCCAGCATTTT	CARSPATGPGQPQHF
.	TRBV9	TRBJ1-1	.	TGTGCCAGCAGCGTCGACAGAGAGAACACTGAAGCTTTCTTT	CASSVDRENTEAFF
.	TRBV5-1	TRBJ2-1	.	TGCGCCAGCAGCTTGTTGGCGGGGAGCTCCTACAATGAGCAGTTCTTC	CASSLLAGSSYNEQFF
.	TRBV19	TRBJ1-1	.	TGTGCCAGTAGTATCGGAGTTGACACTGAAGCTTTCTTT	CASSIGVDTEAFF
.	TRBV7-9	TRBJ1-1	.	TGTGCCAGCAGCTTGTGGCAGGGAAGATGGAACACTGAAGCTTTCTTT	CASSLWQGRWNTEAFF
.	TRBV7-8	TRBJ2-1	.	TGTGCCAGCAGCTTCCGGGGGATCGACAATGAGCAGTTCTTC	CASSFRGIDNEQFF
.	TRBV20-1	TRBJ1-1	.	TGCAGTGCGGGCCGCAGTACTGAAGCTTTCTTT	CSAGRSTEAFF
.	TRBV5-4	TRBJ1-1	.	TGTGCCAGCAGCTTGCCAGGGGCAATGAACACTGAAGCTTTCTTT	CASSLPGAMNTEAFF
.	TRBV5-1	TRBJ2-7	.	TGCGCCAGCAGCTTAGGGGCGGGGTACGAGCAGTACTTC	CASSLGAGYEQYF
.	TRBV12-1	TRBJ2-5	.	TGTGCCAGCGTCCCCGGGGGGCGACCCAACCAAGAGACCCAGTACTTC	CASVPGGRPNQETQYF
.	TRBV27	TRBJ1-1	once	TGTGCCAGCAGTCTCGTACAGGGAAGCACTGAAGCTTTCTTT	CASSLVQGSTEAFF
.	TRBV7-3	TRBJ2-2	.	TGTGCCAGCAGCACCGACTACTCCTCCGGGGAGCTGTTTTTT	CASSTDYSSGELFF
.	TRBV6-5	TRBJ2-2	.	TGTGCCAGCAGTTTGGACAGCCTATCGAACACCGGGGAGCTGTTTTTT	CASSLDSLSNTGELFF
TRBD1	TRBV18	TRBJ2-1	.	TGTGCCAGCTTCCAAAACCGGGACAGGGTGAAAAATGAGCAGTTCTTC	CASFQNRDRVKNEQFF
.	TRBV6-1	TRBJ1-3	.	TGTGCCAGCATCACGGGATATTTCTCTGGAAACACCATATATTTT	CASITGYFSGNTIYF
.	TRBV11-1	TRBJ1-1	.	TGTGCCACCAGTTCTGGGAGCAGCGCGGGCACTGAAGCTTTCTTT	CATSSGSSAGTEAFF
.	TRBV7-3	TRBJ1-1	once	TGTGCCAGCAGCTCGACAGTGAACACTGAAGCTTTCTTT	CASSSTVNTEAFF
.	TRBV6-6	TRBJ1-5	.	TGTGCCAGCAGTTACAGCGGGCAGCCCCAGCATTTT	CASSYSGQPQHF
TRBD1	TRBV11-3	TRBJ1-1	.	TGTGCCAGCAGTCTAGGACAGGGGGATACTGAAGCTTTCTTT	CASSLGQGDTEAFF
.	TRBV4-3	TRBJ2-1	.	TGCGCCAGCAGCCAAGATGCCGGCAATGAGCAGTTCTTC	CASSQDAGNEQFF
.	TRBV7-9	TRBJ2-1	.	TGTGCCAGCAGCTCAGAAGGGAGGCGCTACAATGAGCAGTTCTTC	CASSSEGRRYNEQFF
.	TRBV29-1	TRBJ1-2	.	TGCAGCGTTGAGATAGGGGACTATGACTACACCTTC	CSVEIGDYDYTF
TRBD2	TRBV9	TRBJ2-1	.	TGTGCCAGCAGCGCAGCTACTAGCGGGAGTCGAGGGGAGCAGTTCTTC	CASSAATSGSRGEQFF
.	TRBV18	TRBJ1-1	few	TGTGCCAGCTCACCACGTGTCCAGGCGAACACTGAAGCTTTCTTT	CASSPRVQANTEAFF
TRBD1	TRBV28	TRBJ1-2	.	TGTGCCAGCAGTTTAGACAGGGGTTATGGCTACACCTTC	CASSLDRGYGYTF
TRBD2	TRBV7-3	TRBJ2-1	.	TGTGCCAGCAGCTTAGACGGGAGGGCCTCCAATGAGCAGTTCTTC	CASSLDGRASNEQFF
.	TRBV11-3	TRBJ2-4	.	TGTGCCAGCAGCGGAGGGGGCGCCAAAAACATTCAGTACTTC	CASSGGGAKNIQYF
.	TRBV19	TRBJ1-1	.	TGTGCCAGTATCGTGTGGGGGGTTCGGACTGAAGCTTTCTTT	CASIVWGVRTEAFF
TRBD1	TRBV28	TRBJ1-1	.	TGTGCCAGCAGTACCAGGCTTACCGGGACAGGGGGTCCTGAAGCTTTCTTT	CASSTRLTGTGGPEAFF
TRBD2	TRBV7-8	TRBJ2-5	.	TGTGCCAGCAGCTTAATGTTTGGGACTAGCGGGAGAATTAAGGAGACCCAGTACTTC	CASSLMFGTSGRIKETQYF
TRBD2	TRBV6-5	TRBJ2-1	.	TGTGCCAGCAGTAACCCAGGACTAGCAAGCTATGAGCAGTTCTTC	CASSNPGLASYEQFF
.	TRBV6-6	TRBJ1-5	few	TGTGCCAGCAGTGACGGGTTCAGCAATCAGCCCCAGCATTTT	CASSDGFSNQPQHF
TRBD2	TRBV2	TRBJ2-1	.	TGTGCCAGCAGTCGGGCGGGAGGGAACAATGAGCAGTTCTTC	CASSRAGGNNEQFF
.	TRBV18	TRBJ2-5	.	TGTGCCAGCTCACCAGGCAGGGTCCAAGAGACCCAGTACTTC	CASSPGRVQETQYF
TRBD2	TRBV10-2	TRBJ2-2	.	TGCGCCACGATGGGACTAGCGAACACCGGGGAGCTGTTTTTT	CATMGLANTGELFF
.	TRBV7-8	TRBJ2-7	.	TGTGCCAGCAGCTTAGCGGAGGGCCCCTACGAGCAGTACTTC	CASSLAEGPYEQYF
.	TRBV5-4	TRBJ1-2	.	TGTGCCAGCAGCCAATTAGCAGGGTCGGTGAATGGCTACACCTTC	CASSQLAGSVNGYTF
TRBD1	TRBV18	TRBJ1-1	.	TGTGCCAGCTCATTTGGACAGGCGACTGAAGCTTTCTTT	CASSFGQATEAFF
TRBD1	TRBV18	TRBJ1-4	.	TGTGCCAGCTCCCCACGAGGGACAGAAGATGAAAAACTGTTTTTT	CASSPRGTEDEKLFF
TRBD1	TRBV6-5	TRBJ2-7	.	TGTGCCAGCAGTGCTTCGGGACAGGGGGCTTACGAGCAGTACTTC	CASSASGQGAYEQYF
.	TRBV6-6	TRBJ2-7	few	TGTGCCAGCAGTTACGGGGCCGGGACTCATCACTACGAGCAGTACTTC	CASSYGAGTHHYEQYF
.	TRBV15	TRBJ1-2	.	TGTGCCACCAGCAGAGATTTCAGGCAGGACTACACCTTC	CATSRDFRQDYTF
.	TRBV4-1	TRBJ1-4	.	TGCGCCAGCAGCCAGTACAGGGATCGAGAAAAACTGTTTTTT	CASSQYRDREKLFF
.	TRBV5-1	TRBJ1-2	.	TGCGCCAGCAGCTTGGTGGCAGGGGAAAACTATGGCTACACCTTC	CASSLVAGENYGYTF
TRBD2	TRBV12-5	TRBJ2-1	.	TGTGCTAGTGGCTTTGCGCCGACTAGCGGGAAGGGGTACAATGAGCAGTTCTTC	CASGFAPTSGKGYNEQFF
TRBD1	TRBV5-1	TRBJ1-1	.	TGCGCCAGCAGCTTCCAGGGGGAAACTGAAGCTTTCTTT	CASSFQGETEAFF
TRBD1	TRBV10-3	TRBJ1-1	.	TGTGCCACCAGTGGGGGACAGCCGAACACTGAAGCTTTCTTT	CATSGGQPNTEAFF
TRBD1	TRBV7-2	TRBJ1-5	.	TGTGCCAGCAGCTTGAACACAGGGGTACACTTTAGCAATCAGCCCCAGCATTTT	CASSLNTGVHFSNQPQHF
.	TRBV5-4	TRBJ2-6	.	TGTGCCAGCAGCTTGCCGGGGACTGGGGCCAACGTCCTGACTTTC	CASSLPGTGANVLTF
.	TRBV6-6	TRBJ1-1	.	TGTGCCAGCATTGAAAGAGGGCGCACTGAAGCTTTCTTT	CASIERGRTEAFF